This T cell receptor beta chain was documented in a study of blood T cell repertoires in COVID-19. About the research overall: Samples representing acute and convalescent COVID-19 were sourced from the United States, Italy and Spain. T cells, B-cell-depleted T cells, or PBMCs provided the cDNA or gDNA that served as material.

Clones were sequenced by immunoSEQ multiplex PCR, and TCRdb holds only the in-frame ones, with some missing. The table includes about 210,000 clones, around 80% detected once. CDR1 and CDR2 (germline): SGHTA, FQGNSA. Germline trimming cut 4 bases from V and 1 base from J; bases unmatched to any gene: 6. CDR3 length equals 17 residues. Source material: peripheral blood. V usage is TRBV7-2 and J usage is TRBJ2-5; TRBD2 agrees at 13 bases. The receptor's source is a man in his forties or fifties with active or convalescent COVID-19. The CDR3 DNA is TGTGCCAGCAGCTCAGGGACTAGCGGGGATATCCAAGAGACCCAGTACTTC. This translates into CASSSGTSGDIQETQYF.